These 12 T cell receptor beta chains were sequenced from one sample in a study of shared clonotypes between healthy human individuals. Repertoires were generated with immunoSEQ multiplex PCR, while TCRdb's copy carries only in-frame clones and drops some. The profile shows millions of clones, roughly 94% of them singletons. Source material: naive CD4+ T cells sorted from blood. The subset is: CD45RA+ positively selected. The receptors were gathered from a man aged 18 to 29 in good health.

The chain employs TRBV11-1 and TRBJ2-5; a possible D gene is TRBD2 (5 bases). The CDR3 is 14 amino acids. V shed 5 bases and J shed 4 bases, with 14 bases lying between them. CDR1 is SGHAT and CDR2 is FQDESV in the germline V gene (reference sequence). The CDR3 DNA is TGTGCCAGCAGCCCCGGACTGGGGAGAGAGACCCAGTACTTC. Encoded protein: CASSPGLGRETQYF.

The CDR3 DNA is TGTGCCAGCAGCTTTGATAGGAGCTCTGAAGCTTTCTTT. It is translated as CASSFDRSSEAFF. The rearrangement links TRBV7-2 to TRBJ1-1; D unresolved. The CDR3 extends over 13 amino acids. The germline V and J ends were trimmed by 3 bases and 6 bases, with 11 bases remaining between them. Germline CDR1 is SGHTA and CDR2 is FQGNSA.

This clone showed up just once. DNA for the CDR3: TGCGCCAGCAGCCAAGATCTGGCAGACGAAGAGACCCAGTACTTC. Its protein is CASSQDLADEETQYF. This chain connects TRBV4-1 to TRBJ2-5; D not resolved. This CDR3 is built from 15 residues. The V gene's germline CDR1 is MGHRA and CDR2 YSYEKL. Deletions cut 0 bases from V and 3 bases from J, with 11 bases between.

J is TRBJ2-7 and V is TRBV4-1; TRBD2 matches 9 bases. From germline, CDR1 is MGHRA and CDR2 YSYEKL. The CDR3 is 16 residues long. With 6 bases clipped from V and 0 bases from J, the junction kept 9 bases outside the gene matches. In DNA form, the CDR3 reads TGCGCCAGCAGATTGGATAGCGGGGGACCCTCCTACGAGCAGTACTTC. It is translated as CASRLDSGGPSYEQYF.

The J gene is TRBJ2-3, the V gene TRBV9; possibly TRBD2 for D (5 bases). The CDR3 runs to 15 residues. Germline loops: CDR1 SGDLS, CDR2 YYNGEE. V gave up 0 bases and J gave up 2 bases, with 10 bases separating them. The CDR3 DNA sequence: TGTGCCAGCAGCGTAGGTCGCGGGCCCACAGATACGCAGTATTTT. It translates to CASSVGRGPTDTQYF.

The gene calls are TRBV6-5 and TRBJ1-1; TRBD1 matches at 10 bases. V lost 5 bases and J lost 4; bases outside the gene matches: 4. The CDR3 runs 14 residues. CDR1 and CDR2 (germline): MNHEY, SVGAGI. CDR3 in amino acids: CASSTTGGPTEAFF. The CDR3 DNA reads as TGTGCCAGCAGTACGACAGGGGGCCCCACTGAAGCTTTCTTT.

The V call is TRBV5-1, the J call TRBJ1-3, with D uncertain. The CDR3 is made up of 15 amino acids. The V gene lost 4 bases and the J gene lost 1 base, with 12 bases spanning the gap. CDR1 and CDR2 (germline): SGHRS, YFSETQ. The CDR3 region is CASSPSRTSGNTIYF. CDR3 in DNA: TGCGCCAGCAGCCCAAGCCGTACTTCTGGAAACACCATATATTTT.

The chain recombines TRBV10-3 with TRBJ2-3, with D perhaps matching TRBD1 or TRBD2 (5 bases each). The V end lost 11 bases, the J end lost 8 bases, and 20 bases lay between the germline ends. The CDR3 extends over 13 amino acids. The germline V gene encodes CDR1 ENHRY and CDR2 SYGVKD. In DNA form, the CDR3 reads TGTGCCTCATGGGACGGCACTATAGCTACGCAGTATTTT. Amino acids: CASWDGTIATQYF.

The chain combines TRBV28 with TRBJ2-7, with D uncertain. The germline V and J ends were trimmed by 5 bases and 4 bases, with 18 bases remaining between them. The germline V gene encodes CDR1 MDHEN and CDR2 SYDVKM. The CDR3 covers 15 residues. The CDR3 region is CASSALGLTDYEQYF. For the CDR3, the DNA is TGTGCCAGCAGTGCCCTGGGCCTAACGGATTACGAGCAGTACTTC. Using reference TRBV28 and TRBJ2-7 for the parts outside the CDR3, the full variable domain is DVKVTQSSRYLVKRTGEKVFLECVQDMDHENMFWYRQDPGLGLRLIYFSYDVKMKEKGDIPEGYSVSREKKERFSLILESASTNQTSMYLCASSALGLTDYEQYFGPGTRLTVT.

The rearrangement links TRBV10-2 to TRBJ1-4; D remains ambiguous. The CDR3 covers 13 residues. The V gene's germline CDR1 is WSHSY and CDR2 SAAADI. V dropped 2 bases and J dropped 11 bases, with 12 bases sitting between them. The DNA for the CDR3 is TGCGCCAGCAGTGAGGGAACATTGGGGAAACTGTTTTTT. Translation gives CASSEGTLGKLFF.

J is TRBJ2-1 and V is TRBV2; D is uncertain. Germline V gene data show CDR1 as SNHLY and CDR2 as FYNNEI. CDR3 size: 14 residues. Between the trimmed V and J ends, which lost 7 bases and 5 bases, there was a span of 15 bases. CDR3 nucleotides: TGTGCCAGCAACCTCGACCGTCCCAACAATGAGCAGTTCTTC. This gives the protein CASNLDRPNNEQFF. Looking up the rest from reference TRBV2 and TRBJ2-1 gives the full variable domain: EPEVTQTPSHQVTQMGQEVILRCVPISNHLYFYWYRQILGQKVEFLVSFYNNEISEKSEIFDDQFSVERPDGSNFTLKIRSTKLEDSAMYFCASNLDRPNNEQFFGPGTRLTVL.

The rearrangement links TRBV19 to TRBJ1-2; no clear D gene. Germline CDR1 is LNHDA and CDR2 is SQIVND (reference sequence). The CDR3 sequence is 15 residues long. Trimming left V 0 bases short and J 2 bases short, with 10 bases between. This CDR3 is CASSIEGQTNYGYTF. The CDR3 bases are TGTGCCAGTAGTATAGAAGGGCAGACAAACTATGGCTACACCTTC.